The 13 T cell receptor beta chains below come from one sample, sequenced in a study of blood T cell repertoires in COVID-19. Produced via immunoSEQ multiplex PCR; TCRdb's table is partial and in-frame only. The sample lists around 150,000 clones, around 86% seen once, with roughly 8% in the top ten. The sequenced sample consisted of peripheral blood. The origin of the receptors is a man between 60 and 75 years old with acute or convalescent COVID-19.

This chain connects TRBV5-1 to TRBJ1-4, with D possibly TRBD1 on 6 matching bases. V lost 3 bases, J lost 0 bases, and 15 bases lay in between. In germline, CDR1 is SGHRS, CDR2 YFSETQ. CDR3 length equals 17 residues. The CDR3 DNA follows: TGCGCCAGCAGCTCCGGACAGCCGGAGGCAACTAATGAAAAACTGTTTTTT. Its protein is CASSSGQPEATNEKLFF.

The genes are TRBV28 and TRBJ2-2; unclear D gene. The length of the CDR3 is 15 residues. Between the trimmed V and J ends, which lost 3 bases and 7 bases, there was a span of 15 bases. Germline V CDR1 and CDR2: MDHEN, SYDVKM. For the CDR3, the DNA is TGTGCCAGCAGTTTCAGAGAGGCCGGGTACGGGGAGCTGTTTTTT. It translates to CASSFREAGYGELFF.

This rearrangement joins TRBV11-2 to TRBJ1-3; 8 bases fit TRBD1. V was clipped by 4 bases and J by 0 bases; unmatched bases: 2. CDR3 length equals 15 residues. CDR1 SGHAT and CDR2 FQNNGV come from the germline V gene. The CDR3 loop is CASSSTGGSGNTIYF. The DNA of the CDR3 is TGTGCCAGCAGCTCAACAGGGGGCTCTGGAAACACCATATATTTT.

The J gene is TRBJ1-4, the V gene TRBV4-2; 8 bases are a match to TRBD1. Germline V lookup: CDR1 LGHNA, CDR2 YNFKEQ. The CDR3 extends over 15 amino acids. V lost 0 bases, J lost 10 bases, and 7 bases stayed unmatched. CDR3 sequence: CASSQERTGMTKLFF. In nucleotides, the CDR3 is TGTGCCAGCAGCCAAGAGAGGACAGGGATGACAAAACTGTTTTTT.

This clone was recorded a few times. The V and J genes are TRBV5-1 and TRBJ2-7; possibly TRBD2 for D (5 bases). Trimming shortened V by 0 bases and J by 3 bases, and 10 bases separated the two germline ends. The CDR3 is made up of 14 amino acids. Germline V gives CDR1 SGHRS, CDR2 YFSETQ. The CDR3 sequence is CASSLVATGYEQYF. The DNA of the CDR3 is TGCGCCAGCAGCTTGGTAGCGACGGGCTACGAGCAGTACTTC.

The sample holds a few counts of this clone. The V gene is TRBV18, the J gene TRBJ2-7, with D uncertain. V dropped 6 bases and J dropped 3 bases, with 12 bases sitting between them. The CDR3 has 13 residues. Germline V lookup: CDR1 KGHSH, CDR2 LQKENI. For the CDR3, the DNA is TGTGCCAGCTCCTTGGCCCCAAACTACGAGCAGTACTTC. Its protein is CASSLAPNYEQYF.

This clone was found a few times. The chain uses TRBV27 and TRBJ1-2; 10 positions match TRBD1. The germline gives CDR1 MNHEY, CDR2 SMNVEV (reference sequence). V shed 5 bases, J shed 8 bases, and the junction held 8 bases outside the gene matches. This CDR3 has 14 residues. The CDR3 here is CASSISGTGEGYTF. CDR3 nucleotide sequence: TGTGCCAGCAGTATCTCCGGGACAGGGGAGGGCTACACCTTC.

The chain couples TRBV11-2 to TRBJ2-3, with 9 bases aligning to TRBD1. The trim removed 1 base at V and 1 base at J, leaving 3 bases unmatched. This CDR3 has 16 residues. The germline V gene encodes CDR1 SGHAT and CDR2 FQNNGV. CDR3 coding DNA: TGTGCCAGCAGCTTAGGGCGGACAGGGGGCACAGATACGCAGTATTTT. This codes for CASSLGRTGGTDTQYF.

V usage is TRBV28 and J usage is TRBJ1-2; 12 bases are a match to TRBD1. The CDR3 extends over 14 amino acids. The J segment lost 6 bases and the V segment lost 6 bases, leaving 5 bases of the junction unmatched. Germline V CDR1 and CDR2: MDHEN, SYDVKM. The CDR3 spells CASRGQGARDGYTF. The DNA for the CDR3 is TGTGCCAGCAGGGGACAGGGGGCGCGGGATGGCTACACCTTC.

The chain links TRBV6-5 to TRBJ2-7, with 8 bases lining up with TRBD1. Trimming took 10 bases from V and 4 from J; bases not matched to a gene: 15. This CDR3 is built from 15 residues. Germline V gene data show CDR1 as MNHEY and CDR2 as SVGAGI. CDR3 coding DNA: TGTGCCACCTCGAACGGACAGGGCCCGAGGTACGAGCAGTACTTC. This sequence encodes CATSNGQGPRYEQYF.

The chain employs TRBV7-3 and TRBJ2-2, with D possibly matching TRBD2 (6 bases). The length of the CDR3 is 13 residues. CDR1 SGHTA and CDR2 FQGTGA come from the germline V gene. V was shortened by 4 bases and J by 5 bases, with 8 bases between the two germline ends. CDR3 amino acids: CASSSGGTGELFF. The CDR3 DNA reads as TGTGCCAGCAGCTCCGGAGGGACCGGGGAGCTGTTTTTT.

The chain is built from TRBV2 and TRBJ2-3, with 12 bases identical to TRBD2. The germline V gene has CDR1 SNHLY and CDR2 FYNNEI. The CDR3 has 16 amino acids. V was clipped by 5 bases and J by 3 bases; unmatched bases: 6. CDR3 residues: CASSLTSGRGTDTQYF. The DNA of the CDR3 is TGTGCCAGCAGTTTGACTAGCGGGAGAGGGACAGATACGCAGTATTTT.

Here the CDR3 DNA reads TGTGCCACCAGCAGAGGGGGCAGGTTGGAGACCCAGTACTTC. Its protein product is CATSRGGRLETQYF. The gene calls are TRBV15 and TRBJ2-5; D possibly corresponds to TRBD1 (5 bases). This CDR3 region has 14 residues. Per germline, CDR1 LNHNV and CDR2 YYDKDF (reference sequence). Trimming cost V 1 base and J 5 bases, with 11 bases left between them.